What follows are 25 T cell receptor beta chains derived from one specimen sequenced in a study of immune cell composition in non-small cell lung cancer. Generated by immunoSEQ multiplex PCR, the TCRdb table keeps only in-frame clones and is missing some. The sample lists roughly 5,700 clones, about 77% occurring once. What was sequenced was lung tumor tissue. The receptors were gathered from a human donor with non-small cell lung cancer.

This sequence joins TRBV9 and TRBJ1-5; possible D gene TRBD1, 5 bases. Deletions cut 9 bases from V and 5 bases from J, with 27 bases between. The CDR3 length is 17 residues. Germline V gene data show CDR1 as SGDLS and CDR2 as YYNGEE. The CDR3 spells CATPPGEGHSNDQPQHF. The CDR3 region has the DNA TGTGCCACTCCACCCGGGGAGGGGCATAGCAATGATCAGCCCCAGCATTTT.

J is TRBJ2-3 and V is TRBV6-4; the D gene is possibly TRBD1 (5 bases). The germline V gene has CDR1 MRHNA and CDR2 SNTAGT. Trimming cost V 6 bases and J 6 bases, with 13 bases left between them. The CDR3 loop spans 13 amino acids. CDR3 coding DNA: TGTGCCAGCAGGCCCCCCGCAGGGGATACGCAGTATTTT. Protein sequence: CASRPPAGDTQYF.

The V call is TRBV18, the J call TRBJ2-7; 7 bases match TRBD1. CDR1 is KGHSH and CDR2 is LQKENI in the germline V gene. CDR3 length: 13 amino acids. Trimming removed 5 bases from V and 5 bases from J; junction bases left unmatched: 6. The CDR3 DNA reads TGTGCCAGCTCAGAGGACAGGTTACACGAGCAGTACTTC. Translating gives CASSEDRLHEQYF.

The chain combines TRBV27 with TRBJ2-3; 13 bases fit TRBD2. The germline V gene encodes CDR1 MNHEY and CDR2 SMNVEV (reference sequence). The trim removed 5 bases at V and 2 bases at J, leaving 7 bases unmatched. The CDR3 length is 17 residues. CDR3: CASSPSTSGGYTDTQYF. The CDR3 bases are TGTGCCAGCAGTCCCTCGACTAGCGGGGGGTACACAGATACGCAGTATTTT.

The V call is TRBV6-5, the J call TRBJ1-5; D unresolved. CDR1 and CDR2 (germline): MNHEY, SVGAGI. The CDR3 loop spans 15 amino acids. Trimming removed 6 bases at V and 2 bases at J, with 14 bases between. CDR3 region: CASSRRGAGNQPQHF. The DNA of the CDR3 is TGTGCCAGCAGCCGACGTGGAGCCGGCAATCAGCCCCAGCATTTT.

V and J are TRBV28 and TRBJ1-2, with 8 bases fitting TRBD1. Trimming cost V 1 base and J 3 bases; bases outside gene matches: 7. CDR1 and CDR2 (germline): MDHEN, SYDVKM. The CDR3 is 16 amino acids. The CDR3 loop reads CASSLSAGGADYGYTF. The CDR3 DNA reads TGTGCCAGCAGTTTATCTGCAGGGGGCGCCGACTATGGCTACACCTTC.

This clone was seen only once. This rearrangement joins TRBV1 to TRBJ1-1. TRBV1 is deemed a pseudogene. The CDR3 is 15 amino acids. The CDR3 DNA reads as TGCACCAGCAGCCGAAATCGGGGGAGGTCTACTGAAGCTTTCTTT. This translates into CTSSRNRGRSTEAFF.

The chain links TRBV6-1 to TRBJ1-4; a possible D gene is TRBD1 (6 bases). Germline V gene lookup returns CDR1 MNHNS and CDR2 SASEGT. The CDR3 has 14 amino acids. V lost 5 bases to trimming and J lost 8 bases, with 15 bases between them. The CDR3 nucleotides are TGTGCCAGCAGTAATGGGGGCCAAGGAGAAAAACTGTTTTTT. Translating gives CASSNGGQGEKLFF.

The V and J genes are TRBV5-1 and TRBJ2-5, with D possibly matching TRBD2 (6 bases). The DNA end lines up better with TRBJ2-7; the J call may be wrong. This CDR3 comprises 13 residues. CDR1 is SGHRS, CDR2 YFSETQ, per germline. In DNA form, the CDR3 reads TGCGCCAGCAGCTGGGGACTCGTCGGCGAGCAGTACTTC. As protein: CASSWGLVGEQYF.

The rearrangement joins TRBV6-6 to TRBJ1-1; D is ambiguous. Trimming removed 0 bases at V and 5 bases at J, with 13 bases between. Germline values: CDR1 MNHNY, CDR2 SVGAGI (reference sequence). This CDR3 is 15 amino acids long. The CDR3 DNA reads as TGTGCCAGCAGTTACTCGGAGGGTCCGTGGACTGAAGCTTTCTTT. It encodes CASSYSEGPWTEAFF.

This chain joins TRBV6-1 and TRBJ1-5; D is perhaps TRBD1 (6 bases). Germline V CDR1 and CDR2: MNHNS, SASEGT. Trimming took off 2 bases at V and 6 bases at J, with 17 bases between the two ends. This CDR3 is 16 amino acids long. The CDR3 protein is CASSEMVLTGSQPQHF. For the CDR3, the DNA is TGTGCCAGCAGTGAAATGGTCCTTACAGGGTCTCAGCCCCAGCATTTT.

The chain has TRBV10-2 and TRBJ1-2; tentatively, D is TRBD1 (6 bases). Looked up from germline, CDR1 is WSHSY and CDR2 is SAAADI. Trimming left V 6 bases short and J 8 bases short, with 16 bases between. The CDR3 loop spans 13 amino acids. CDR3 sequence (DNA): TGCGCCAGCAGACCTGAGGGGGGGCAAGGCTACACCTTC. It translates to CASRPEGGQGYTF.

V usage is TRBV9 and J usage is TRBJ2-3; D perhaps matches TRBD1 (6 bases). CDR1 and CDR2 from the germline V gene are SGDLS and YYNGEE. The CDR3 sequence is 17 residues long. With 0 bases removed from V and 0 bases from J, the gap between germline ends came to 14 bases. CDR3 coding DNA: TGTGCCAGCAGCGTAGCCTTGGGGGCCTCTAGCACAGATACGCAGTATTTT. It encodes CASSVALGASSTDTQYF.

The chain joins TRBV5-6 to TRBJ1-2, with D possibly matching TRBD1 (5 bases). The CDR3 contains 15 residues. CDR1 SGHDT and CDR2 YYEEEE come from the germline V gene. Trimming took off 4 bases at V and 1 base at J, with 14 bases between the two ends. CDR3 in amino acids: CASSLRRGLNYGYTF. CDR3 in DNA: TGTGCCAGCAGCCTAAGAAGGGGACTTAACTATGGCTACACCTTC.

The chain recombines TRBV10-3 with TRBJ1-1, with 8 nucleotides matching TRBD1. The CDR3 contains 15 residues. Trimming took 7 bases from V and 4 from J; bases not matched to a gene: 11. In germline, CDR1 is ENHRY, CDR2 SYGVKD. Here the CDR3 DNA reads TGTGCCATCACCCCGGGCCGAACAGGGGGCACTGAAGCTTTCTTT. This encodes CAITPGRTGGTEAFF.

A note on this clone: The junction and the germline gene differ at one end; a read error may be behind it. The chain joins TRBV19 to TRBJ1-5, with D unclear. Germline assignment: CDR1 LNHDA and CDR2 SQIVND (reference sequence). The CDR3 loop spans 18 amino acids. DNA of the CDR3: TGTGCCAGCAGTACCTTCGAACACCCTCGGAGAGACAATCAGCCCCAGCATTTT. Its translation is CASSTFEHPRRDNQPQHF.

V is TRBV27 and J is TRBJ2-7; 8 nucleotides line up with TRBD1. Germline V lookup: CDR1 MNHEY, CDR2 SMNVEV (reference sequence). The V and J ends lost 5 bases and 6 bases, in that order; junction bases with no gene match: 9. The CDR3 contains 14 residues. CDR3 nucleotides: TGTGCCAGCAGTGCGGGACAGGTGGGTGGCGAGCAGTACTTC. Translating it yields CASSAGQVGGEQYF.

The J gene is TRBJ2-3, the V gene TRBV9; TRBD1 might be the D (7 bases). This CDR3 comprises 15 residues. The germline CDR1 and CDR2 sequences are SGDLS and YYNGEE. V dropped 4 bases and J dropped 3 bases, with 15 bases sitting between them. Here the CDR3 DNA reads TGTGCCAGCAGCCCGGAGGGGGCCCCGACAGATACGCAGTATTTT. Translating it yields CASSPEGAPTDTQYF.

This clone was seen once. The gene calls are TRBV9 and TRBJ2-7, with 7 nucleotides matching TRBD1. J lost 2 bases, V lost 3 bases, and 2 bases had no gene match. CDR1 is SGDLS and CDR2 is YYNGEE in the germline V gene. The CDR3 loop spans 13 amino acids. The CDR3 DNA is TGTGCCAGCAGCGCTACAGGGGCCTACGAGCAGTACTTC. It specifies CASSATGAYEQYF.

The chain has TRBV9 and TRBJ2-2, with a tentative D call TRBD1 (7 bases). V shed 5 bases and J shed 4 bases, with 21 bases lying between them. Germline loops: CDR1 SGDLS, CDR2 YYNGEE. The CDR3 length is 17 residues. The CDR3 sequence: CASRKGSDREVTGELFF. As DNA, the CDR3 is TGTGCCAGCAGGAAGGGGTCCGACAGGGAGGTCACCGGGGAGCTGTTTTTT.

V and J are TRBV15 and TRBJ2-7; a weak D match, TRBD2 (5 bases). The germline gives CDR1 LNHNV, CDR2 YYDKDF (reference sequence). This CDR3 spans 15 amino acids. Deletions cut 0 bases from V and 4 bases from J, with 13 bases between. Written as DNA, the CDR3 is TGTGCCACCAGCAGAGAGAGGACTCTAGGGTACGAGCAGTACTTC. Translation: CATSRERTLGYEQYF.

The sample holds one count of this clone. This chain uses TRBV6-6 with TRBJ2-4; D remains unclear. In germline, CDR1 is MNHNY, CDR2 SVGAGI (reference sequence). CDR3 length equals 13 residues. Trimming cost V 10 bases and J 3 bases, with 13 bases left between them. The CDR3 DNA sequence: TGTGCCATCTGGGCAGGAAACAAAAACATTCAGTACTTC. This sequence encodes CAIWAGNKNIQYF.

This clone was counted between two and nine times. The chain is built from TRBV7-9 and TRBJ1-4; D not certain. This CDR3 region has 13 residues. Germline CDR1 reads SEHNR; CDR2 reads FQNEAQ (reference sequence). V gave up 0 bases and J gave up 8 bases, with 7 bases separating them. CDR3: CASSLASGEKLFF. For the CDR3, the DNA is TGTGCCAGCAGCTTAGCGTCCGGGGAAAAACTGTTTTTT.

In this sample, this clone turned up a few times. The V call is TRBV12-5, the J call TRBJ2-4, with 9 bases lining up with TRBD1. The J segment lost 1 base and the V segment lost 0 bases, leaving 4 bases of the junction unmatched. CDR1 and CDR2 (germline): LGHNT, FRNRAP. This CDR3 is 17 amino acids long. The DNA of the CDR3 is TGTGCTAGTGGTTTGGTAATCGGACAGGGGGCCAAAAACATTCAGTACTTC. Amino acids: CASGLVIGQGAKNIQYF.

The count of this clone is one. The chain employs TRBV5-1 and TRBJ2-3, with a weak D call TRBD1 (5 bases). V was clipped by 3 bases and J by 1 base, with 9 bases between them. Germline V CDR1 and CDR2: SGHRS, YFSETQ. The CDR3 has 14 residues. CDR3 residues: CASSSMTGTDTQYF. As DNA, the CDR3 is TGCGCCAGCAGCTCTATGACAGGCACAGATACGCAGTATTTT.